The source of this T cell receptor (beta chain) is a study of patients and donors after allogeneic stem cell transplantation. This clonotype was observed a handful of times. TCRdb recomputed calls from the RT-PCR reads with MiXCR, one row per CDR3 protein. The sample has some 200,000 distinct CDR3 sequences, more than 35% seen once. The CDR3 has 15 amino acids. V was trimmed by 6 bases and J by 0 bases, leaving 12 bases between them. Germline V CDR1 and CDR2: MNHNY, SVGAGI (reference sequence). This sequence originates from a human donor who was either an allogeneic HSCT recipient or a stem cell or donor lymphocyte infusion donor (not recorded which). It is not recorded whose cells these are; they may come from a transplant donor. The specimen was blood, either unsorted or a sorted T cell fraction (not recorded which). The chain recombines TRBV6-6 with TRBJ1-3, with D possibly TRBD1 on 5 matching bases. CDR3 DNA: TGTGCCAGCAGCGAGGGGCAGATCTCTGGAAACACCATATATTTT. It specifies CASSEGQISGNTIYF.